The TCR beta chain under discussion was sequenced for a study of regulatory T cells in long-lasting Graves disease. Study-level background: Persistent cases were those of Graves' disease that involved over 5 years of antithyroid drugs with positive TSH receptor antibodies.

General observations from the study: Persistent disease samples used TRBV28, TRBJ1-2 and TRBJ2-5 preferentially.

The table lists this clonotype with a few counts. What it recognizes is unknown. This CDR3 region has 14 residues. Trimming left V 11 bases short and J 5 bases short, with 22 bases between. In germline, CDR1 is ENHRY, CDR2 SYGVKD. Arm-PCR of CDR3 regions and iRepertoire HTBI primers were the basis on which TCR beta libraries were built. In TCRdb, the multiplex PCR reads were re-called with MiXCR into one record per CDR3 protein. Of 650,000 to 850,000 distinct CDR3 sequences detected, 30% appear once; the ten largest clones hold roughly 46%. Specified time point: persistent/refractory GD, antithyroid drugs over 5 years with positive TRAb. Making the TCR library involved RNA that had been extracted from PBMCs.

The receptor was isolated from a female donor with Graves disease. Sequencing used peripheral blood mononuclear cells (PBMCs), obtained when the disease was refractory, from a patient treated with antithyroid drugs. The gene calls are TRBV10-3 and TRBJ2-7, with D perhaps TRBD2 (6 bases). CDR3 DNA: TGTGCCTCACGCGGGGTGCAGTTAGACCACGAGCAGTACTTC. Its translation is CASRGVQLDHEQYF.